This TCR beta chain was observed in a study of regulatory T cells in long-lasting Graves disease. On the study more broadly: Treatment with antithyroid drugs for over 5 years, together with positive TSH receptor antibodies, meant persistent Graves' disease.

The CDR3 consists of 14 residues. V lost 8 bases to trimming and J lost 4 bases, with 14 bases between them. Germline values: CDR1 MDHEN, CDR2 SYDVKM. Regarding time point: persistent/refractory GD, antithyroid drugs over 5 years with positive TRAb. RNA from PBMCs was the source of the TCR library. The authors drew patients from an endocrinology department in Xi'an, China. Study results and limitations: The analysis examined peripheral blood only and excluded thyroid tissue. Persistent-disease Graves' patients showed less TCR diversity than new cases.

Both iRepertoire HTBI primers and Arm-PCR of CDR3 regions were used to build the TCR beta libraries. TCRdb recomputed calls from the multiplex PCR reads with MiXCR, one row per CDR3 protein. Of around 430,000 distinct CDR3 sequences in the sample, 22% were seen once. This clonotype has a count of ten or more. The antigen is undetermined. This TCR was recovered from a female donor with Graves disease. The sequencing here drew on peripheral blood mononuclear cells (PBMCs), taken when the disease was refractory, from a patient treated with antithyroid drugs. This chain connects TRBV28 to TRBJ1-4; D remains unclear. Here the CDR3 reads CASEDPSGNEKLFF. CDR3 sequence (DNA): TGTGCCAGCGAGGACCCTTCGGGTAATGAAAAACTGTTTTTT.